One and the same sample provided the 11 T cell receptor beta chains below, sequenced in a study of T cell repertoires in cytomegalovirus infection. TCRdb called the reads again in MiXCR, with one record for every CDR3 protein. This sample carries approximately 180,000 distinct CDR3 sequences, around 20% of them seen once, and the ten largest clones take around 3.1%. The sequencing input was PBMCs. All receptors derive from a human donor in good health (CMV status not recorded). Some clones in this sample may be carry-over from other donors' samples.

The rearrangement joins TRBV29-1 to TRBJ2-7; 7 nucleotides line up with TRBD2. This CDR3 has 15 amino acids. The germline gives CDR1 SQVTM, CDR2 ANQGSEA. J was trimmed by 2 bases and V by 0 bases; bases with no gene match: 7. The CDR3 reads CSVEDVSGAAYEQYF. DNA for the CDR3: TGCAGCGTTGAAGACGTAAGCGGGGCGGCCTACGAGCAGTACTTC.

The genes are TRBV19 and TRBJ1-2, with a possible D match to TRBD1 (5 bases). Germline V CDR1 and CDR2: LNHDA, SQIVND (reference sequence). The V and J ends lost 8 bases and 8 bases respectively, with 27 bases between them. CDR3 size: 16 residues. CDR3 residues: CASASWGSETQRGYTF. The CDR3 coding sequence is TGTGCCAGTGCTTCTTGGGGCAGCGAAACCCAACGGGGCTACACCTTC.

Details on this clonotype: This may arise from a read error, as a much more abundant clone is one base away. For the CDR3, the DNA is TGTGCCAGCTCACCAACTGGCGGGGGGGGCCCCAATGAGCAGTTCTTC. Protein product: CASSPTGGGGPNEQFF. V gene TRBV18 combines with J gene TRBJ2-1; 9 bases match TRBD2. The length of the CDR3 is 16 residues. Germline lookup yields CDR1 KGHSH and CDR2 LQKENI. With 2 bases clipped from V and 6 bases from J, the junction kept 8 bases outside the gene matches.

V usage is TRBV5-6 and J usage is TRBJ2-2; weak D call: TRBD1 (6 bases). Deletions cut 4 bases from V and 6 bases from J, with 22 bases between. CDR1 is SGHDT, CDR2 YYEEEE, per germline. The CDR3 extends over 17 amino acids. The CDR3 protein is CASSLQGVGKGAGELFF. CDR3 bases: TGTGCCAGCAGCCTACAGGGCGTGGGGAAGGGTGCCGGGGAGCTGTTTTTT.

The chain couples TRBV6-1 to TRBJ1-5; D gene ambiguous. The CDR3 consists of 13 residues. Trimming left V 2 bases short and J 4 bases short, with 6 bases between. Germline V gene data show CDR1 as MNHNS and CDR2 as SASEGT. The CDR3 DNA reads TGTGCCAGCAGTGAACGTCCAAATCAGCCCCAGCATTTT. Translated, it gives CASSERPNQPQHF.

This clonotype was observed many times. The V and J genes are TRBV7-8 and TRBJ2-7, with D unclear. CDR3 size: 22 residues. In germline, CDR1 is SGHVS, CDR2 FQNEAQ. V was trimmed by 0 bases and J by 3 bases, leaving 33 bases between them. The CDR3 DNA is TGTGCCAGCAGCTTAGCGAGCCTGACCTCATCGTCCAACCCAGGACCATTCTACGAGCAGTACTTC. This sequence encodes CASSLASLTSSSNPGPFYEQYF.

Remarks on this clonotype: This may come from a read error, since a much larger clone is one base off. V usage is TRBV2 and J usage is TRBJ2-7; no clear D gene. Germline CDR1 SNHLY, CDR2 FYNNEI. Trimming took 6 bases from V and 4 from J, leaving 10 bases between them. The CDR3 is 12 amino acids. The CDR3: CASRANLYEQYF. CDR3 bases: TGTGCCAGCAGAGCTAATCTGTACGAGCAGTACTTC.

This clonotype was seen repeatedly, ten times or more. The chain has TRBV25-1 and TRBJ2-7; D may be TRBD1 (5 bases). V was trimmed by 4 bases and J by 6 bases, leaving 10 bases between them. The CDR3 is 12 residues long. The germline gives CDR1 MGHDK, CDR2 SYGVNS. The CDR3 reads CASSGPDSEQYF. Written as DNA, the CDR3 is TGTGCCAGCAGTGGACCTGACAGCGAGCAGTACTTC.

This sequence joins TRBV20-1 and TRBJ1-1; weak D call: TRBD1 (6 bases). The CDR3 is made up of 12 amino acids. The germline CDR1 and CDR2 sequences are DFQATT and SNEGSKA (reference sequence). The CDR3 DNA follows: TGCAGGGTACAGGGAGGGGACACTGAAGCTTTCTTT. Protein product: CRVQGGDTEAFF.

The genes are TRBV28 and TRBJ2-5; D ambiguous. This CDR3 contains 13 residues. The germline V and J ends were trimmed by 3 bases and 3 bases, with 8 bases remaining between them. CDR1 and CDR2 from the germline V gene are MDHEN and SYDVKM. The DNA for the CDR3 is TGTGCCAGCAGTTTCCCAGGAGAAGAGACCCAGTACTTC. It is translated as CASSFPGEETQYF. Together with reference TRBV28 and TRBJ2-5, the CDR3 gives the full variable domain: DVKVTQSSRYLVKRTGEKVFLECVQDMDHENMFWYRQDPGLGLRLIYFSYDVKMKEKGDIPEGYSVSREKKERFSLILESASTNQTSMYLCASSFPGEETQYFGPGTRLLVL.

This clonotype was counted only a few times. This chain connects TRBV29-1 to TRBJ2-7; D tentatively fits TRBD1 or TRBD2 (6 bases each). Germline-derived CDR1 and CDR2 are SQVTM and ANQGSEA. Trimming left V 4 bases short and J 5 bases short, with 27 bases between. The CDR3 extends over 17 amino acids. In DNA form, the CDR3 reads TGCAGCGTTGTTAGGCTCCGGGGGAACAGGGAGGACCACGAGCAGTACTTC. It codes for CSVVRLRGNREDHEQYF.